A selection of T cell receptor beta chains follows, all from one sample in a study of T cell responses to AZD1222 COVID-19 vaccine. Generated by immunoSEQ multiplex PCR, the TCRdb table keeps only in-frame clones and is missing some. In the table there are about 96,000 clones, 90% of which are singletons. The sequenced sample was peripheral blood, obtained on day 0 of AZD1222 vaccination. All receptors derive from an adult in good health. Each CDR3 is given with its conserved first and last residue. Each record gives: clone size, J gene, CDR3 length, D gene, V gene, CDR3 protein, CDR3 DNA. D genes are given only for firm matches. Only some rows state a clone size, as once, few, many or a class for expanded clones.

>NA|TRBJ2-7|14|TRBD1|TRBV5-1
CASSPRTGGNEQYF
TGCGCCAGCAGCCCGAGGACAGGGGGGAACGAGCAGTACTTC
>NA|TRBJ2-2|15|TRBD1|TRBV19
CASSEPGQGTGELFF
TGTGCCAGTAGTGAACCGGGACAGGGGACCGGGGAGCTGTTTTTT
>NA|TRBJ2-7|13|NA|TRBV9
CASSSNRVHEQYF
TGTGCCAGCAGCTCCAACAGGGTACACGAGCAGTACTTC
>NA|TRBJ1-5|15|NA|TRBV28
CASSRLTGSNQPQHF
TGTGCCAGCAGTCGGCTCACGGGTAGCAATCAGCCCCAGCATTTT
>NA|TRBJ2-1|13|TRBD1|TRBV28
CASGGQGWHEQFF
TGTGCCAGTGGGGGACAGGGTTGGCATGAGCAGTTCTTC
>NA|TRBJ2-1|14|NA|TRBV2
CASSVPGLGNEQFF
TGTGCCAGCAGTGTGCCGGGGCTAGGTAATGAGCAGTTCTTC
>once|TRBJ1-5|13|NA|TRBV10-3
CAISSRGNQPQHF
TGTGCCATCAGTTCCCGGGGGAATCAGCCCCAGCATTTT
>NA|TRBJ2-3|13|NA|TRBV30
CAFSGVRTDTQYF
TGTGCCTTCTCAGGGGTTCGGACAGATACGCAGTATTTT
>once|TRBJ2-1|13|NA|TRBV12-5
CASGQDYYNEQFF
TGTGCTAGTGGCCAGGACTATTACAATGAGCAGTTCTTC
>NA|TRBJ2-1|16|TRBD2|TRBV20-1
CSASLGLAGSYNEQFF
TGCAGTGCTAGTCTGGGACTAGCGGGATCCTACAATGAGCAGTTCTTC
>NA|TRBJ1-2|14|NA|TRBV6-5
CASRTLDRFYGYTF
TGTGCCAGCAGGACCTTAGACAGATTCTATGGCTACACCTTC
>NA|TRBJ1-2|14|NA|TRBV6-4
CASSPGVANYGYTF
TGTGCCAGCAGCCCCGGTGTGGCTAACTATGGCTACACCTTC
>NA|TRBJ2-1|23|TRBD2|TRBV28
CASSRPRGGSGTSGSGSYNEQFF
TGTGCCAGCAGCCGACCCCGGGGGGGCAGTGGGACTAGCGGGTCTGGCTCCTACAATGAGCAGTTCTTC
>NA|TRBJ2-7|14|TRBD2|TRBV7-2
CASSLATSEREQYF
TGTGCCAGCAGCTTAGCTACTAGCGAACGCGAGCAGTACTTC
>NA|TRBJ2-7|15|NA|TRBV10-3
CAIRGPGDSPLEQYF
TGTGCCATCAGGGGGCCGGGGGACAGTCCTTTAGAGCAGTACTTC
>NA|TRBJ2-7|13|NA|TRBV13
CASSLDGAYEQYF
TGTGCCAGCAGCCTTGACGGCGCCTACGAGCAGTACTTC
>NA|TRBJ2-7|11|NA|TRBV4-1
CVGAGSYEQYF
TGCGTAGGGGCAGGATCCTACGAGCAGTACTTC
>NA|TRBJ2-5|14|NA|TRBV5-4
CASSPDPWQETQYF
TGTGCCAGCAGCCCGGACCCTTGGCAAGAGACCCAGTACTTC
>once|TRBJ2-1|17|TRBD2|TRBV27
CASSLVGAGGLYNEQFF
TGTGCCAGCAGTTTAGTGGGAGCGGGAGGGCTTTACAATGAGCAGTTCTTC
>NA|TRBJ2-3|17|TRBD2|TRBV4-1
CASSQQLAGGRANTQYF
TGCGCCAGCAGCCAACAGCTAGCGGGAGGGCGGGCGAATACGCAGTATTTT
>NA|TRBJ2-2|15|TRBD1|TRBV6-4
CASSASQGASGELFF
TGTGCCAGCAGTGCGAGTCAGGGGGCGTCCGGGGAGCTGTTTTTT
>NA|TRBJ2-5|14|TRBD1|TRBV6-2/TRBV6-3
CASSYRDRVETQYF
TGTGCCAGCAGTTACAGGGACAGGGTGGAGACCCAGTACTTC
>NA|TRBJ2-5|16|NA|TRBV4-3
CASSQGVMGGGETQYF
TGCGCCAGCAGCCAAGGGGTTATGGGGGGCGGGGAGACCCAGTACTTC
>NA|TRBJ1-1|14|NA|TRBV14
CASQKTNLNTEAFF
TGTGCCAGCCAAAAGACAAATTTGAACACTGAAGCTTTCTTT